This T cell receptor beta chain appears in the sequencing data of a study of shared clonotypes between healthy human individuals. General observations from the study: Sampling involved blood alone; tissue repertoires likely differ. Larger estimated richness was generally seen in naive subsets than in memory subsets.

Some clones are missing from TCRdb's copy, which holds only in-frame ones; the method was immunoSEQ multiplex PCR. The sample shows 950,000 to 1,200,000 clones, about 80% of them seen only once. The ends were cut back, 4 bases at V and 0 bases at J, with 4 bases in the middle. The CDR3 is made up of 14 amino acids. Germline V CDR1 and CDR2: MDHEN, SYDVKM. Free of recent acute infections or vaccinations, the donors were healthy HIV-negative adults. Regarding this clone: Its antigen is unknown.

The chain combines TRBV28 with TRBJ2-6; D is uncertain. Sequencing input: memory CD4+ T cells from PBMCs. Subset given: CD45RA-negative fraction. The source of this sequence is a man aged 18 to 30 in good health. Some clones in this sample may be carry-over from other donors' samples. Here the CDR3 DNA reads TGTGCCAGCAGTTATAGCTCTGGGGCCAACGTCCTGACTTTC. Protein: CASSYSSGANVLTF. Based on the CDR3 plus reference TRBV28 and TRBJ2-6, the full variable domain is DVKVTQSSRYLVKRTGEKVFLECVQDMDHENMFWYRQDPGLGLRLIYFSYDVKMKEKGDIPEGYSVSREKKERFSLILESASTNQTSMYLCASSYSSGANVLTFGAGSRLTVL.